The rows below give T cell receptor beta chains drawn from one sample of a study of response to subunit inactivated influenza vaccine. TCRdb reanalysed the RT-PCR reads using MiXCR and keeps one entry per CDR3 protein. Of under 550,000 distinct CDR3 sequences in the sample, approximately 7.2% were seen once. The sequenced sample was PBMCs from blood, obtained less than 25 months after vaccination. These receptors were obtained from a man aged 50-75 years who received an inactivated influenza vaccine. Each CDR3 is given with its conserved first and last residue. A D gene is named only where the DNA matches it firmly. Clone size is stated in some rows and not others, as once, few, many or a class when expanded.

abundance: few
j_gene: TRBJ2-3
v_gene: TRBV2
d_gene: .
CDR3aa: CATSGTPSTDTQYF
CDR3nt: TGTGCCACGTCAGGGACGCCGAGCACAGATACGCAGTATTTT

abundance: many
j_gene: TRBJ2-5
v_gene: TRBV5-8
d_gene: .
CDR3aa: CASSYGGQLGETQYF
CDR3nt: TGTGCCAGCAGCTACGGGGGACAGCTCGGGGAGACCCAGTACTTC

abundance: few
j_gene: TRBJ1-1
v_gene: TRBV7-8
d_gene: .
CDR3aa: CASSLGRSGAAEAFF
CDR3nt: TGTGCCAGCAGCTTAGGGAGGTCCGGGGCCGCCGAAGCTTTCTTT

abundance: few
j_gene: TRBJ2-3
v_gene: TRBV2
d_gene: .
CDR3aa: CASSRGPTDTQYF
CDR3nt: TGTGCCAGCAGTAGAGGGCCCACAGATACGCAGTATTTT

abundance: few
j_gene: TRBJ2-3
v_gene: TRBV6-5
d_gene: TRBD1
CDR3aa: CASSYPAGGDTQYF
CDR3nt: TGTGCCAGCAGTTATCCGGCAGGGGGAGATACGCAGTATTTT

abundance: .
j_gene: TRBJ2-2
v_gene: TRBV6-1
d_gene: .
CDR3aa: CASNEAFNTGELFF
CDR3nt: TGTGCCAGCAATGAGGCTTTTAACACCGGGGAGCTGTTTTTT

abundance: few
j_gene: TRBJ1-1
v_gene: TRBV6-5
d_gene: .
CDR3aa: CAIGYTEAFF
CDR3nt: TGTGCCATTGGGTATACTGAAGCTTTCTTT

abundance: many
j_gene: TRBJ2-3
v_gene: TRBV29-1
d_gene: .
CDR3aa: CSVYMRGPTTDTQYF
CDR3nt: TGCAGCGTTTATATGAGGGGCCCCACCACAGATACGCAGTATTTT

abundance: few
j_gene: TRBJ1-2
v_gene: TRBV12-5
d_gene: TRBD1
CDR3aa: CARALTGNYGYTF
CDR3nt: TGTGCCAGGGCCCTGACAGGGAACTATGGCTACACCTTC

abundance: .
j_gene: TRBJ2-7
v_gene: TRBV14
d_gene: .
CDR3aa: CASSPTRVAVVDEQYF
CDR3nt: TGTGCCAGCAGCCCCACCCGGGTAGCGGTGGTGGACGAGCAGTACTTC

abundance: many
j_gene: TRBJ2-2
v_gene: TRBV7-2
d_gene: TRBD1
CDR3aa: CASSPRDRGSTGELFF
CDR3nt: TGTGCCAGCAGCCCCCGGGACAGGGGAAGCACCGGGGAGCTGTTTTTT

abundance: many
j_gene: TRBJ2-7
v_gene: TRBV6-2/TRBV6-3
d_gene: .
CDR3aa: CASSKYTGTAYEQYF
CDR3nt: TGTGCCAGCAGCAAATATACCGGGACTGCTTACGAGCAGTACTTC

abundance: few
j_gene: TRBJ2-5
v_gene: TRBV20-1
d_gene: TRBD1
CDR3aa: CSARHSGGAETQYF
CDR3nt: TGCAGTGCTAGACATTCAGGGGGCGCGGAGACCCAGTACTTC

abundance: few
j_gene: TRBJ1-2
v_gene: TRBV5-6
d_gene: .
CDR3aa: CASSKGNNYGYTF
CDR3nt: TGTGCCAGCAGCAAAGGGAACAACTATGGCTACACCTTC

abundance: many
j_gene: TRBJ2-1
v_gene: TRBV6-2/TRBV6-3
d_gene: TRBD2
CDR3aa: CASRRSGTSAYNEQFF
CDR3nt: TGTGCCAGCAGGAGGTCGGGGACTAGCGCCTACAATGAGCAGTTCTTC

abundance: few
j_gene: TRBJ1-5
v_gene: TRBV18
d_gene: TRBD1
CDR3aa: CASSLTGTGTFSNQPQHF
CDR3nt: TGTGCCAGCTCACTTACGGGGACAGGGACTTTTAGCAATCAGCCCCAGCATTTT

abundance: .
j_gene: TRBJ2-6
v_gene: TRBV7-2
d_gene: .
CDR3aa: CASSLKWAHSGANVLTF
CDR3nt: TGTGCCAGCAGCTTAAAGTGGGCTCACTCTGGGGCCAACGTCCTGACTTTC

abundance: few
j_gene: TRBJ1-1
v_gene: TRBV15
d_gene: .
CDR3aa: CATSRDSLKAFF
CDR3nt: TGTGCCACCAGCAGAGATAGCCTGAAGGCTTTCTTT

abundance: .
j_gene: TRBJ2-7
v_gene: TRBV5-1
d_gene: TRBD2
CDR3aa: CASSDGRDYEQYF
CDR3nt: TGCGCCAGCAGCGACGGGAGGGACTACGAGCAGTACTTC

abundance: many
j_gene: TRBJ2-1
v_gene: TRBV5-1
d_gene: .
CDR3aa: CASSLALSSYNEQFF
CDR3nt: TGCGCCAGCAGCTTGGCACTGAGCTCCTACAATGAGCAGTTCTTC

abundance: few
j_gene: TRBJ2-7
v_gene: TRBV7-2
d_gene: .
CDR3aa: CASSSSFNYEQYF
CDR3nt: TGTGCCAGCAGCTCCTCCTTCAACTACGAGCAGTACTTC

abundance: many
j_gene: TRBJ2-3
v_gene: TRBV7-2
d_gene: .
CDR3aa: CASSFAGSADTQYF
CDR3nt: TGTGCCAGCAGCTTCGCCGGATCCGCAGATACGCAGTATTTT

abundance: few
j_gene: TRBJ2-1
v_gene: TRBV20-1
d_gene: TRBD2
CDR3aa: CSARGIISGSYNEQFF
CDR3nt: TGCAGTGCTAGAGGGATAATTAGCGGGTCCTACAATGAGCAGTTCTTC

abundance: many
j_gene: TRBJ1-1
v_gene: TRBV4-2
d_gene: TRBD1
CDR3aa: CASSRTGTENTEAFF
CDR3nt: TGTGCCAGCAGCCGTACCGGGACAGAGAACACTGAAGCTTTCTTT